Reported below is one TCR beta chain. This specimen belongs to a study of blood T cell repertoires in COVID-19. Study-wide background: From T cells, B-cell-depleted T cells, or PBMCs came the material, which was cDNA or gDNA.

Per the study methods: Amplification with reference gene primers provided the estimates of nucleated cell counts. Profiling relied on immunoSEQ multiplex PCR, and the TCRdb table lists in-frame clones only, not all of them. D and trimming were read from the DNA, whereas the V and J calls and clone size are those reported in that table. The sample consists of 160,000 or so clones, over 80% of them appearing once. This CDR3 is 15 amino acids long. Per germline, CDR1 SNHLY and CDR2 FYNNEI. Losses at the gene ends were 8 bases for V and 3 bases for J; bases not matched to a gene: 8. The specimen sequenced was peripheral blood. The chain combines TRBV2 with TRBJ2-3; 10 bases align to TRBD2. This receptor was identified in a woman in her seventies with acute or convalescent COVID-19. CDR3 residues: CASVSSGSSTDTQYF. The CDR3 DNA reads as TGTGCCAGCGTCTCTAGCGGGAGCAGTACAGATACGCAGTATTTT.